The sequence of this T cell receptor beta chain was determined in a study of shared clonotypes between healthy human individuals. Across the whole study: Aged 18 to 49, the donors were a couple of women and a few men.

Whole-study findings and limits: The study found roughly 5.3% of naive CD4 clonotypes shared across a few donors.

Within Nashville, Tennessee resided all donors, each a Caucasian adult. Into CD45RA+ naive and CD45RA-negative memory subsets, the CD4+ cells were split. Worth noting for this clone: Its antigen is not known.

The CDR3 is made up of 14 amino acids. With 5 bases removed from V and 5 bases from J, the gap between germline ends came to 15 bases. Germline V CDR1 and CDR2: SNHLY, FYNNEI. The data were produced by immunoSEQ multiplex PCR, yet TCRdb's version contains in-frame clones alone and is incomplete. The profile shows about 2.3 million clones, over 90% of them singletons. The chain links TRBV2 to TRBJ2-5; D may be TRBD1 (5 bases). The sample comprised naive CD4+ T cells from PBMCs. Indicated subset: CD45RA+ positively selected. This receptor was identified in a man aged 18 to 29 in good health. Some clones in this sample may be carry-over from other donors' samples. The DNA of the CDR3 is TGTGCCAGCAGTTCCCATAGGGGCAGGGAGACCCAGTACTTC. Translating gives CASSSHRGRETQYF.